The rows below give T cell receptor beta chains drawn from one sample of a study of cytomegalovirus exposure and HLA in healthy donors. Measured with immunoSEQ multiplex PCR; TCRdb has only the in-frame clones, and not every one. Among 150,000 to 200,000 clones, around 87% were seen once, and the ten largest hold approximately 1.7%. The sample consisted of PBMCs. These receptor sequences come from a woman aged 18-35 years in good health and CMV-seronegative. The CDR3 runs from the conserved cysteine through the conserved F or W. The order of the fields is J gene, clone size, D gene, V gene, CDR3 protein, CDR3 DNA. The D gene is left open where the match is weak. Clone size is given for some rows only: seen once, a few or many times, or a class if the clone is expanded.

J gene: TRBJ1-1
clone size: few
D gene: .
V gene: TRBV10-1
CDR3 protein: CASSTGGRFTEAFF
CDR3 DNA: TGCGCCAGCAGTACCGGGGGTCGATTCACTGAAGCTTTCTTT

J gene: TRBJ2-2
clone size: .
D gene: .
V gene: TRBV29-1
CDR3 protein: CSALDITGELFF
CDR3 DNA: TGCAGCGCCTTGGACATAACCGGGGAGCTGTTTTTT

J gene: TRBJ2-7
clone size: .
D gene: TRBD1
V gene: TRBV19
CDR3 protein: CATHRTPQGSRDEQYF
CDR3 DNA: TGTGCCACCCACCGGACACCACAGGGGAGTCGTGACGAGCAGTACTTC

J gene: TRBJ2-3
clone size: .
D gene: .
V gene: TRBV5-4
CDR3 protein: CASSRGQGGGTDTQYF
CDR3 DNA: TGTGCCAGCAGCCGTGGACAGGGAGGGGGCACAGATACGCAGTATTTT

J gene: TRBJ2-7
clone size: once
D gene: .
V gene: TRBV21-1
CDR3 protein: CASSKASSYEQYF
CDR3 DNA: TGTGCCAGCAGCAAAGCCAGCTCCTACGAGCAGTACTTC

J gene: TRBJ2-7
clone size: .
D gene: .
V gene: TRBV7-2
CDR3 protein: CASSVPGSQTYEQYF
CDR3 DNA: TGTGCCAGCAGCGTCCCAGGGTCTCAGACCTACGAGCAGTACTTC

J gene: TRBJ1-2
clone size: .
D gene: TRBD1
V gene: TRBV7-2
CDR3 protein: CASSPRGQGFTPSRGYTF
CDR3 DNA: TGTGCCAGCAGCCCCCGGGGACAGGGATTCACCCCCTCGCGTGGCTACACCTTC

J gene: TRBJ1-4
clone size: .
D gene: .
V gene: TRBV5-1
CDR3 protein: CASSLDRRTNEKLFF
CDR3 DNA: TGCGCCAGCAGCCTCGACAGGAGAACTAATGAAAAACTGTTTTTT

J gene: TRBJ1-2
clone size: .
D gene: TRBD1
V gene: TRBV5-1
CDR3 protein: CASSLRTGDGYTF
CDR3 DNA: TGCGCCAGCAGCCTCCGGACAGGGGACGGCTACACCTTC

J gene: TRBJ2-1
clone size: .
D gene: TRBD2
V gene: TRBV4-3
CDR3 protein: CASSQFLAGVYNEQFF
CDR3 DNA: TGCGCCAGCAGCCAATTCTTAGCGGGGGTTTACAATGAGCAGTTCTTC

J gene: TRBJ2-7
clone size: few
D gene: .
V gene: TRBV6-5
CDR3 protein: CASSYGQAQYF
CDR3 DNA: TGTGCCAGCAGTTATGGGCAGGCGCAGTACTTC

J gene: TRBJ1-5
clone size: .
D gene: TRBD1
V gene: TRBV7-9
CDR3 protein: CASSPGQGSNQPQHF
CDR3 DNA: TGTGCCAGCAGCCCGGGACAGGGTAGCAATCAGCCCCAGCATTTT

J gene: TRBJ1-5
clone size: .
D gene: .
V gene: TRBV6-6
CDR3 protein: CASSYSDRPNQPQHF
CDR3 DNA: TGTGCCAGCAGTTACTCGGACAGACCCAATCAGCCCCAGCATTTT

J gene: TRBJ1-1
clone size: .
D gene: .
V gene: TRBV18
CDR3 protein: CASSRGQNTEAFF
CDR3 DNA: TGTGCCAGCTCACGGGGACAGAACACTGAAGCTTTCTTT

J gene: TRBJ1-3
clone size: .
D gene: .
V gene: TRBV30
CDR3 protein: CAWSPQGLSSGNTIYF
CDR3 DNA: TGTGCCTGGAGTCCGCAGGGATTAAGCTCTGGAAACACCATATATTTT

J gene: TRBJ2-3
clone size: .
D gene: TRBD2
V gene: TRBV11-2
CDR3 protein: CASSPLAGTKTDTQYF
CDR3 DNA: TGTGCCAGCAGCCCCCTAGCGGGGACAAAGACAGATACGCAGTATTTT

J gene: TRBJ2-7
clone size: .
D gene: TRBD2
V gene: TRBV2
CDR3 protein: CASIGRGGSYEQYF
CDR3 DNA: TGTGCCAGCATCGGGCGGGGGGGCTCCTACGAGCAGTACTTC

J gene: TRBJ2-1
clone size: .
D gene: TRBD1
V gene: TRBV5-4
CDR3 protein: CASRIRDRGPNEQFF
CDR3 DNA: TGTGCCAGCAGGATCCGGGACAGGGGGCCCAATGAGCAGTTCTTC

J gene: TRBJ2-1
clone size: .
D gene: .
V gene: TRBV5-4
CDR3 protein: CASSLPDSHPRGEQFF
CDR3 DNA: TGTGCCAGCAGCTTGCCTGACAGCCACCCACGTGGTGAGCAGTTCTTC

J gene: TRBJ2-5
clone size: .
D gene: .
V gene: TRBV2
CDR3 protein: CASSYGVIQETQYF
CDR3 DNA: TGTGCCAGCAGTTACGGGGTGATCCAAGAGACCCAGTACTTC

J gene: TRBJ2-7
clone size: .
D gene: TRBD2
V gene: TRBV7-9
CDR3 protein: CASELAGAYEQYF
CDR3 DNA: TGTGCCAGCGAACTAGCGGGTGCCTACGAGCAGTACTTC

J gene: TRBJ2-7
clone size: .
D gene: .
V gene: TRBV5-1
CDR3 protein: CASSKQDGGYEQYF
CDR3 DNA: TGCGCCAGCAGCAAACAGGACGGCGGCTACGAGCAGTACTTC

J gene: TRBJ2-5
clone size: .
D gene: TRBD1
V gene: TRBV7-9
CDR3 protein: CASRPKRTGAGTQYF
CDR3 DNA: TGTGCCAGCAGGCCCAAGAGGACAGGGGCAGGGACCCAGTACTTC

J gene: TRBJ1-1
clone size: .
D gene: .
V gene: TRBV7-6
CDR3 protein: CASSWMGRRNTEAFF
CDR3 DNA: TGTGCCAGCAGCTGGATGGGTCGGAGGAACACTGAAGCTTTCTTT

J gene: TRBJ2-7
clone size: few
D gene: .
V gene: TRBV10-3
CDR3 protein: CAIGLGGPYEQYF
CDR3 DNA: TGTGCCATCGGACTCGGGGGACCCTACGAGCAGTACTTC

J gene: TRBJ2-2
clone size: .
D gene: TRBD1
V gene: TRBV9
CDR3 protein: CASSAPGQGATGELFF
CDR3 DNA: TGTGCCAGCAGCGCGCCGGGACAGGGGGCGACCGGGGAGCTGTTTTTT

J gene: TRBJ1-3
clone size: .
D gene: .
V gene: TRBV13
CDR3 protein: CASSSRGRVNTIYF
CDR3 DNA: TGTGCCAGCAGTTCCAGGGGCAGGGTAAACACCATATATTTT